The present TCR beta chain was sequenced within a study of regulatory T cells in long-lasting Graves disease. Arm-PCR of CDR3 regions and iRepertoire HTBI primers were the basis on which TCR beta libraries were built. A single record per CDR3 protein comes from TCRdb applying MiXCR to the multiplex PCR reads. The sample has 350,000 to 450,000 distinct CDR3 sequences; 21% are singletons. With 0 bases removed from V and 0 bases from J, the gap between germline ends came to 21 bases. Germline CDR1 LGHNA, CDR2 YNFKEQ. CDR3 length: 20 amino acids. Time point given: persistent/refractory GD, antithyroid drugs over 5 years with positive TRAb. PBMC-derived RNA was used for the TCR library. Patients hailed from an endocrinology department in Xi'an, China.

The TCR comes from a female donor with Graves disease. The source was peripheral blood mononuclear cells (PBMCs), collected when the disease was refractory, from a patient treated with antithyroid drugs. This chain uses TRBV4-2 with TRBJ2-4, with D unresolved. The CDR3 spells CASSQEGDFKLVLAKNIQYF. The CDR3 nucleotides are TGTGCCAGCAGCCAAGAAGGCGATTTCAAACTTGTACTAGCCAAAAACATTCAGTACTTC.